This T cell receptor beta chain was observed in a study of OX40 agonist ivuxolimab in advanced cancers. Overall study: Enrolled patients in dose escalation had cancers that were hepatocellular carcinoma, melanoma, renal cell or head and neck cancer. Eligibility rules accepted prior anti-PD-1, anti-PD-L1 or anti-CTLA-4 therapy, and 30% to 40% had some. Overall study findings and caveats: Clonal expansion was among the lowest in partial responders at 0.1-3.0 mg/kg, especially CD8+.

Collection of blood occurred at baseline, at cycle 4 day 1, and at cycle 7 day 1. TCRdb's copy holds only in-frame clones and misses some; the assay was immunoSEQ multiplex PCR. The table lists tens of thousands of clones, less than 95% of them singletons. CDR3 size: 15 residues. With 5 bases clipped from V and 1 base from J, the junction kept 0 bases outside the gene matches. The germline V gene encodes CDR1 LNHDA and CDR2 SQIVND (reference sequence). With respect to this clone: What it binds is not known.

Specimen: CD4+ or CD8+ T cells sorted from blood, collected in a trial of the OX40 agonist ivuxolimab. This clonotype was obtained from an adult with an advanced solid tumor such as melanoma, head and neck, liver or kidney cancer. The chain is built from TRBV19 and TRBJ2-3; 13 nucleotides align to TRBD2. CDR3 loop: CASSGTSGGTDTQYF. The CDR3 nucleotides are TGTGCCAGTAGTGGGACTAGCGGGGGCACAGATACGCAGTATTTT.